The clone carrying this T cell receptor (beta chain) turned up a few times. Its antigen is unidentified. One end of the junction is discordant with germline, which a read error may explain. The data originate from a study of identical twins. Per germline, CDR1 SSHAT and CDR2 FNYEAQ (reference sequence). The CDR3 has 16 residues. Notes on the study in general: Abundant cord blood beta clonotypes carried fewer insertions; memory repertoires showed none. Out-of-frame beta sequences exhibited a weaker degree of excess twin sharing. Alpha sequences that were out-of-frame and twin-shared showed an excess of low generation probability.

From the 5' RACE reads, TCRdb called clonotypes with MiXCR, one entry per CDR3 protein. The data show 450,000 or so distinct CDR3 sequences, with more than 13% seen just once and 0.8% to 1% held by the top ten. The data were also submitted as part of a second study, on yellow fever vaccine responses in identical twins.

The rearrangement links TRBV7-7 to TRBJ2-2; D might be TRBD1 or TRBD2, each matching 5 bases. Material for sequencing was CD4+ T cells sorted from blood. The TCR originated in a woman younger than 30 in good health. The CDR3 sequence is CASSLVGGVNTGELFF. The CDR3 DNA reads as TGTGCTAGCAGCTTAGTTGGGGGAGTGAACACCGGGGAGCTGTTTTTT. The full variable domain, with the rest looked up from reference TRBV7-7 and TRBJ2-2, is GAGVSQSPRYKVTKRGQDVTLRCDPISSHATLYWYQQALGQGPEFLTYFNYEAQPDKSGLPSDRFSAERPEGSISTLTIQRTEQRDSAMYRCASSLVGGVNTGELFFGEGSRLTVL.